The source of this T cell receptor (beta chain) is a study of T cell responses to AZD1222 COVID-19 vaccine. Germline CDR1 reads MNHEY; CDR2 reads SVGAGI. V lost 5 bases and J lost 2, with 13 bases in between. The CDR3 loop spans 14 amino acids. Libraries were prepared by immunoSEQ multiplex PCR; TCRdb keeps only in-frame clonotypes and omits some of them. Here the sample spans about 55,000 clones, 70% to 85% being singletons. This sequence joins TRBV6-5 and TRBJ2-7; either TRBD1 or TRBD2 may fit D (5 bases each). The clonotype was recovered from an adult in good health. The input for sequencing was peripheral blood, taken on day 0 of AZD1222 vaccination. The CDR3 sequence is CASSHRRGTYEQYF. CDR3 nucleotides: TGTGCCAGCAGTCATCGACGGGGCACCTACGAGCAGTACTTC.